This TCR beta chain was recovered during a study of blood T cell repertoires in COVID-19. Clones were sequenced by immunoSEQ multiplex PCR, and TCRdb holds only the in-frame ones, with some missing. The sample contains about 210,000 clones, about 86% of which appear only once. The CDR3 runs 17 residues. Germline values: CDR1 ENHRY, CDR2 SYGVKD. The V and J ends lost 6 bases and 1 base, in that order; junction bases with no gene match: 8. This chain joins TRBV10-3 and TRBJ2-3; 12 positions match TRBD1. The sample was peripheral blood. This receptor was obtained from a middle-aged man with active or convalescent COVID-19. This CDR3 is CAIREGDRGLGTDTQYF. DNA for the CDR3: TGTGCCATCAGGGAAGGGGACAGGGGGCTTGGCACAGATACGCAGTATTTT.